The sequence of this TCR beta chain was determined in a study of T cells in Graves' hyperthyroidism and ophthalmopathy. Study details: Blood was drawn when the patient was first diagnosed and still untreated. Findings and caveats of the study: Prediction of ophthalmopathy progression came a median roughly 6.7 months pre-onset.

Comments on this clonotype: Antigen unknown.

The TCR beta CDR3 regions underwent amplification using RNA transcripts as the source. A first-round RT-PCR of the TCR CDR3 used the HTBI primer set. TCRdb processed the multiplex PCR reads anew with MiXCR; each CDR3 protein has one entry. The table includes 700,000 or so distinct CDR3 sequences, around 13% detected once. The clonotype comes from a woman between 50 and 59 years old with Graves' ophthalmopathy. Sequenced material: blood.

CDR3 in DNA: TGTGCCAGCAGTTACGTGTGGGAGGGCCCAACAGATACGCAGTATTTT. The encoded protein is CASSYVWEGPTDTQYF. The chain recombines TRBV6-5 with TRBJ2-3, with TRBD2 identical over 7 bases. Germline V CDR1 and CDR2: MNHEY, SVGAGI. V dropped 2 bases and J dropped 3; count of bases not matched to a gene: 8. This CDR3 comprises 16 residues.